The present entry profiles one TCR beta chain with its context. Trimming left V 5 bases short and J 0 bases short, with 8 bases between. The CDR3 spans 14 residues. Germline values: CDR1 SGHNT, CDR2 YENEEA. The record originates from a study of long-term antiretroviral therapy in people with HIV. Sequencing relied on immunoSEQ assay v3.0, run at survey level. Clones were read by immunoSEQ multiplex PCR, and TCRdb kept only the in-frame ones, dropping some. Found here are around 20,000 clones, around 80% of them singletons; the top ten hold about an eighth. The sequencing here drew on unsorted PBMCs, taken 0.5 years before starting antiretroviral therapy. The V call is TRBV11-3, the J call TRBJ2-1, with D unresolved. This clonotype was sampled from a woman aged 50 to 60 with HIV. Here the CDR3 DNA reads TGTGCCAGCAGCCCCTATAGCTCCTACAATGAGCAGTTCTTC. Its translation: CASSPYSSYNEQFF.